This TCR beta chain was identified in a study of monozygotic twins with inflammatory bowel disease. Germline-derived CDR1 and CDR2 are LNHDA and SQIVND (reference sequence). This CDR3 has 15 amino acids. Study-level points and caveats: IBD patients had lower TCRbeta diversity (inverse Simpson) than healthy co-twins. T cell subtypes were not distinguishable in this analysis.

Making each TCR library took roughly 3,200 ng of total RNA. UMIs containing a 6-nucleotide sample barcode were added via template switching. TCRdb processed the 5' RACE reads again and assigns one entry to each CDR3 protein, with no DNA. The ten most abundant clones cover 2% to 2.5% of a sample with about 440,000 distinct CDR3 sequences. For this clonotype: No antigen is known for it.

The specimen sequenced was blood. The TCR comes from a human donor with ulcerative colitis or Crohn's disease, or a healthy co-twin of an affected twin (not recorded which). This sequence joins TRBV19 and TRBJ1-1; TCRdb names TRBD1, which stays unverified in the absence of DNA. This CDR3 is CASSLKTGSNTEAFF.